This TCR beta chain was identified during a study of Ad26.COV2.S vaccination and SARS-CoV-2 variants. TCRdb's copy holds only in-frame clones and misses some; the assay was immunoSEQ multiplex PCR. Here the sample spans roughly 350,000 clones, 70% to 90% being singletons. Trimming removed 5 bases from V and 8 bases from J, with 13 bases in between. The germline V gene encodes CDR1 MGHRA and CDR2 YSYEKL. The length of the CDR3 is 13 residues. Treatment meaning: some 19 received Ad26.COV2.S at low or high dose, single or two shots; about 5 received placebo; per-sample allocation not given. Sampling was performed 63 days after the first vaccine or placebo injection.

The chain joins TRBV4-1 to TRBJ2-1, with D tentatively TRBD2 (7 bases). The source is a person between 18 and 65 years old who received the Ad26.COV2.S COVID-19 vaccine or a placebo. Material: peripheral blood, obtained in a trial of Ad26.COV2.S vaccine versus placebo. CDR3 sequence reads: CASSYRGADEQFF. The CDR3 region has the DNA TGCGCCAGCAGCTACCGGGGGGCTGATGAGCAGTTCTTC.